This T cell receptor (beta chain) was documented in a study of shared clonotypes between healthy human individuals. Study-wide points: A handful of donors shared around 5% of their naive CD4 clonotypes.

Assay used: immunoSEQ multiplex PCR; TCRdb lists only in-frame clones, some missing. The sample gives about 580,000 clones, nearly 98% of which show up once; 0.3% to 0.35% is in the top ten. Positive CCR7 selection of CD45RO-negative cells yielded the naive CD8 cells, and terminally differentiated effector memory CD45RA+ cells were excluded. Points on this clone: What it recognizes is unknown.

This receptor was obtained from a man aged 30 to 39 in good health. The sequenced sample was naive CD8+ T cells sorted from blood.

The CDR3 DNA reads as TGTGCCAGCAGTGCTTTTAGTGGGCCCTACGAGCAGTACTTC. This sequence encodes CASSAFSGPYEQYF. The gene calls are TRBV9 and TRBJ2-7; the D is unclear. Germline CDR1 SGDLS, CDR2 YYNGEE. Trimming took off 5 bases at V and 2 bases at J, with 14 bases between the two ends. The CDR3 is made up of 14 amino acids.